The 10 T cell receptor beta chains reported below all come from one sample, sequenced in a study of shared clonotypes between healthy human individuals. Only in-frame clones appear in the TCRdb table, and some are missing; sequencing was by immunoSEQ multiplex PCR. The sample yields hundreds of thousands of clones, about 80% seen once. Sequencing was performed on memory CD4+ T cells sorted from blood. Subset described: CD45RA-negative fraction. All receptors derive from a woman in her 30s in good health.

The CDR3 loop reads CASSSSDSSGNTIYF. Written as DNA, the CDR3 is TGTGCCAGCAGTTCCTCGGACAGCTCTGGAAACACCATATATTTT. This chain links TRBV6-5 with TRBJ1-3; weak D call: TRBD1 (6 bases). The CDR3 spans 15 residues. The germline V and J ends were trimmed by 4 bases and 0 bases, with 10 bases remaining between them. Germline values: CDR1 MNHEY, CDR2 SVGAGI.

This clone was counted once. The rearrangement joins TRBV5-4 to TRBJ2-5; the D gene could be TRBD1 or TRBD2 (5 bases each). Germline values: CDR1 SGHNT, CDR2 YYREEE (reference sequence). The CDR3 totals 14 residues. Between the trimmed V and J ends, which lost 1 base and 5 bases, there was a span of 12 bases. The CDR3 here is CASSLWGSSETQYF. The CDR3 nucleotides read TGTGCCAGCAGCTTGTGGGGGAGTTCGGAGACCCAGTACTTC.

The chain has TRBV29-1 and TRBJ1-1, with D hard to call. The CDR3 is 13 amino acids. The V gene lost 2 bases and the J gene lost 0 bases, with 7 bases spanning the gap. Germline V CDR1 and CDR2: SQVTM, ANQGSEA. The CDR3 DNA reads TGCAGCGTTGAACGGCAGTTGAACACTGAAGCTTTCTTT. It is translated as CSVERQLNTEAFF.

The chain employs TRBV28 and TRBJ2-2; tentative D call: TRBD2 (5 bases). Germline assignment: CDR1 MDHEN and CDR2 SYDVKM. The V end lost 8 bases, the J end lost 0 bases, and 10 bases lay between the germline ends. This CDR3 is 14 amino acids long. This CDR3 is CASRSGSNTGELFF. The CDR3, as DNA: TGTGCCAGCCGGAGCGGATCGAACACCGGGGAGCTGTTTTTT.

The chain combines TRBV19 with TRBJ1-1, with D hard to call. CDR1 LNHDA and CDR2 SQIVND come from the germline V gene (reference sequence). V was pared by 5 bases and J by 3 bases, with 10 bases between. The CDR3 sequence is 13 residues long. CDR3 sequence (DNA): TGTGCCAGTAGTCCAGAGGGATACACTGAAGCTTTCTTT. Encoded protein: CASSPEGYTEAFF. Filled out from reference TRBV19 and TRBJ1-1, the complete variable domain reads DGGITQSPKYLFRKEGQNVTLSCEQNLNHDAMYWYRQDPGQGLRLIYYSQIVNDFQKGDIAEGYSVSREKKESFPLTVTSAQKNPTAFYLCASSPEGYTEAFFGQGTRLTVV.

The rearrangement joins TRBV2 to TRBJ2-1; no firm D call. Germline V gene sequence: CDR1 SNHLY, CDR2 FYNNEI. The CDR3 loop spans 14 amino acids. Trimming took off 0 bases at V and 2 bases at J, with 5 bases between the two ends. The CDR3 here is CASSEASTYNEQFF. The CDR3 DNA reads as TGTGCCAGCAGTGAAGCGTCTACCTACAATGAGCAGTTCTTC.

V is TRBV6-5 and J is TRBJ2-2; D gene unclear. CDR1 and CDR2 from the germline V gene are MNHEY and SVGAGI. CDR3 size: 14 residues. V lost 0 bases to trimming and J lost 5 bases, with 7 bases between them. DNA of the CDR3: TGTGCCAGCAGTTACTCGTTGGAGACCGGGGAGCTGTTTTTT. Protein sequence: CASSYSLETGELFF.

CDR3: CASSYGRINTEAFF. CDR3 DNA: TGTGCCAGCAGTTACGGACGGATAAACACTGAAGCTTTCTTT. The chain is built from TRBV6-6 and TRBJ1-1; unclear D gene. Germline loops: CDR1 MNHNY, CDR2 SVGAGI (reference sequence). This CDR3 region has 14 residues. V was shortened by 2 bases and J by 2 bases, with 9 bases between the two germline ends.

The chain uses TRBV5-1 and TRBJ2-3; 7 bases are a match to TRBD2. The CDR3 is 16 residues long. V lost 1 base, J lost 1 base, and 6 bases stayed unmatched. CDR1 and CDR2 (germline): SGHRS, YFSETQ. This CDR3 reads CASSLRAGVGTDTQYF. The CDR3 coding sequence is TGCGCCAGCAGCTTGAGGGCGGGAGTGGGCACAGATACGCAGTATTTT.

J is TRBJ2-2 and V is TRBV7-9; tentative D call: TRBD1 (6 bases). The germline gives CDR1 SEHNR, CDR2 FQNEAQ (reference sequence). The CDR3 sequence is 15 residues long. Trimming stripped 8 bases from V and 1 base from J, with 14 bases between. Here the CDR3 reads CASPARGLNTGELFF. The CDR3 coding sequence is TGTGCCAGCCCGGCCAGGGGTTTGAACACCGGGGAGCTGTTTTTT.